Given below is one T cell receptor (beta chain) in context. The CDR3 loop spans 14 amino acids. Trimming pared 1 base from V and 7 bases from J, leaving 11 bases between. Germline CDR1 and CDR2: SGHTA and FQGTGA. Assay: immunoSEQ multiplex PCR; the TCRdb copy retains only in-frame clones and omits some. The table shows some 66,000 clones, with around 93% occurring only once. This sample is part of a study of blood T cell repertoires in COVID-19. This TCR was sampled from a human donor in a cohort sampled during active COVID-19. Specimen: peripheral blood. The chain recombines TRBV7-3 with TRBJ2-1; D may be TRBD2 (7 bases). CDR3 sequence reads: CASSLSGRGNEQFF. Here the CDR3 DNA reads TGTGCCAGCAGCTTAAGTGGGAGGGGGAATGAGCAGTTCTTC.